The rows below give T cell receptor beta chains drawn from one sample of a study of T-cell memory formation after mild COVID-19. TCRdb independently ran MiXCR on the 5' RACE reads; one entry per CDR3 protein. Here the sample spans under 350,000 distinct CDR3 sequences, about 17% being singletons. Sequencing was carried out using PBMCs or a T cell subset sorted from them (not recorded which). The receptors derive from a man younger than 30 who had mild COVID-19 (a few samples of this study predate the infection). Cell type and time point are not known. The CDR3 runs from the conserved cysteine through the conserved F or W. A D gene is named only where the DNA matches it firmly. Only part of the rows carry a size: once, few, many, or a class if the clone is expanded.

abundance,j_gene,d_gene,v_gene,CDR3aa,CDR3nt
few,TRBJ2-5,TRBD2,TRBV7-2,CASSFRGEETQYF,TGTGCCAGCAGCTTTCGGGGGGAAGAGACCCAGTACTTC
many,TRBJ2-7,-,TRBV20-1,CSARLSVTRYEQYF,TGCAGTGCTAGGTTGAGCGTCACCCGCTACGAGCAGTACTTC
few,TRBJ1-4,TRBD1,TRBV20-1,CSAIGGGGNEKLFF,TGCAGTGCTATAGGGGGCGGCGGTAATGAAAAACTGTTTTTT
-,TRBJ2-5,TRBD1,TRBV5-4,CASSQGQDQETQYF,TGTGCCAGCAGCCAAGGACAGGATCAAGAGACCCAGTACTTC
-,TRBJ1-3,-,TRBV12-3/TRBV12-4,CASSVGFSGNTIYF,TGTGCCAGCAGTGTCGGGTTCTCTGGAAACACCATATATTTT
few,TRBJ2-7,TRBD1,TRBV6-1,CASSILRDRVHEQYF,TGTGCCAGCAGTATACTCCGGGACAGGGTCCACGAGCAGTACTTC
many,TRBJ1-4,TRBD1,TRBV6-6,CASSHTTGAERVKLFF,TGTGCCAGCAGTCACACAACAGGGGCGGAAAGGGTAAAACTGTTTTTT
few,TRBJ2-1,TRBD1,TRBV6-4,CASSEGQASSYNEQFF,TGTGCCAGCAGTGAGGGACAGGCGAGCTCCTACAATGAGCAGTTCTTC
-,TRBJ1-1,-,TRBV5-5,CASGQDRAAFF,TGTGCCAGCGGTCAGGACAGAGCAGCTTTCTTT
-,TRBJ1-1,-,TRBV7-9,CASSLELSTEAFF,TGTGCCAGCAGCTTAGAGCTCAGTACTGAAGCTTTCTTT
many,TRBJ2-5,TRBD2,TRBV5-1,CASSRDGRQETQYF,TGCGCCAGCAGCCGGGACGGGAGGCAAGAGACCCAGTACTTC
many,TRBJ1-2,-,TRBV12-3/TRBV12-4,CASSLQGRYGYTF,TGTGCCAGCAGTTTACAGGGGAGGTATGGCTACACCTTC
many,TRBJ2-5,-,TRBV2,CASSEEWYPVVYF,TGTGCCAGCAGTGAAGAGTGGTACCCGGTCGTATACTTC
few,TRBJ2-2,-,TRBV7-8,CASSLSPNTGELFF,TGTGCCAGCAGCTTAAGCCCGAACACCGGGGAGCTGTTTTTT
few,TRBJ2-2,-,TRBV11-3,CASSQGQRKAGELFF,TGTGCCAGCAGCCAAGGACAACGGAAGGCCGGGGAGCTGTTTTTT
many,TRBJ1-2,TRBD1,TRBV6-2/TRBV6-3,CASTLLWDSWISGARHYGYTF,TGTGCCAGCACCCTTTTATGGGACAGCTGGATATCAGGGGCGCGTCACTATGGCTACACCTTC
few,TRBJ2-5,-,TRBV6-2/TRBV6-3,CASSYGLAEWETQYF,TGTGCCAGCAGTTACGGGCTAGCTGAGTGGGAGACCCAGTACTTC
few,TRBJ1-5,-,TRBV5-1,CASSLVGGRPQHF,TGCGCCAGCAGCTTGGTTGGGGGCAGGCCCCAGCATTTT
many,TRBJ1-6,-,TRBV6-5,CATRAYNSPLHF,TGTGCCACCCGGGCGTATAATTCACCCCTCCACTTT
-,TRBJ2-3,-,TRBV10-3,CAISRDLGTDTQYF,TGTGCCATCAGTCGGGACCTCGGAACAGATACGCAGTATTTT
-,TRBJ2-3,TRBD2,TRBV5-4,CASSLWASGGPDTQYF,TGTGCCAGCAGCTTGTGGGCTAGCGGGGGCCCAGATACGCAGTATTTT
-,TRBJ1-4,-,TRBV4-3,CASSQWGRTREKLFF,TGCGCCAGCAGCCAATGGGGGCGGACTCGAGAAAAACTGTTTTTT
few,TRBJ1-3,-,TRBV5-1,CASSLSGLSNTIYF,TGCGCCAGCAGCTTGTCGGGACTGTCAAACACCATATATTTT
-,TRBJ2-3,-,TRBV6-2/TRBV6-3,CASSYDPVIRRGLTDTQYF,TGTGCCAGCAGTTACGACCCCGTTATTCGGCGGGGGCTGACAGATACGCAGTATTTT
-,TRBJ2-6,TRBD1,TRBV11-2,CASSLSRDRGLSGANVLTF,TGTGCCAGCAGCTTATCGCGCGACAGGGGGCTTTCTGGGGCCAACGTCCTGACTTTC
-,TRBJ1-5,-,TRBV6-2/TRBV6-3,CASSYLEGDQPQHF,TGTGCCAGCAGTTATTTGGAGGGAGATCAGCCCCAGCATTTT
-,TRBJ2-3,-,TRBV11-2,CASSPNTGPGDTQYF,TGTGCCAGCAGCCCTAACACGGGCCCTGGAGATACGCAGTATTTT
-,TRBJ2-3,TRBD2,TRBV9,CASSGASGGAGDTQYF,TGTGCCAGCAGCGGAGCTAGCGGGGGCGCCGGGGATACGCAGTATTTT
-,TRBJ1-1,-,TRBV11-2,CASSHNKWSTEAFF,TGTGCCAGCAGCCATAATAAGTGGAGCACTGAAGCTTTCTTT
-,TRBJ1-2,-,TRBV7-2,CASSSRRSALAGGYTF,TGTGCCAGCAGCTCCCGTCGGTCAGCTCTTGCAGGGGGCTACACCTTC
-,TRBJ2-2,-,TRBV5-6,CASSLGPGSNTGELFF,TGTGCCAGCAGCCTAGGGCCAGGTTCGAACACCGGGGAGCTGTTTTTT